This T cell receptor (beta chain) comes out of a study of OX40 agonist ivuxolimab in advanced cancers. Study-wide results and caveats: Within 6 weeks, CD4+ and CD8+ blood T cells expanded clonally at 0.1 to 3.0 mg/kg. CD8+ T cells showed, on average, more clonal expansion than CD4+ cells.

Sequencing was performed with immunoSEQ multiplex PCR; in TCRdb, only in-frame clones are kept and a portion is missing. Among 65,000 to 75,000 clones listed, around 89% were seen once. This clone was recorded once. Its antigen remains unidentified. The CDR3 consists of 14 residues. V lost 6 bases, J lost 1 base, and 9 bases lay in between. Germline lookup yields CDR1 MNHNY and CDR2 SVGAGI (reference sequence). The chain combines TRBV6-6 with TRBJ2-2; the D is unclear. The receptor's source is an adult with an advanced solid tumor such as melanoma, head and neck, liver or kidney cancer. This material consisted of CD4+ or CD8+ T cells sorted from blood, taken in a trial of the OX40 agonist ivuxolimab. The CDR3 coding sequence is TGTGCCAGCAGCCTAGTCGGGAACACCGGGGAGCTGTTTTTT. Protein product: CASSLVGNTGELFF.